Below are 12 T cell receptor beta chains sequenced from a single sample in a study of vaccination effects on CD4 cells after COVID-19. Assay: immunoSEQ multiplex PCR; the TCRdb copy retains only in-frame clones and omits some. The table lists 42,000 or so clones, 72% of them singletons, with 9.5% to 10% in the top ten. Their target antigens are unknown. Once cultured for 10 days, the cells underwent separation to obtain CD4+ T cells. BNT162b2 vaccine or mRNA-1273 vaccine was given to participants in two doses. The sequenced sample was CD4+ T cells from PBMCs cultured without peptide, obtained after COVID-19 vaccination. The receptors here all came from a human donor who received a COVID-19 vaccine.

The chain couples TRBV5-1 to TRBJ2-3; TRBD1 is a possible D gene (6 bases). CDR1 and CDR2 (germline): SGHRS, YFSETQ. The CDR3 has 17 amino acids. V lost 1 base to trimming and J lost 1 base, with 16 bases between them. The chain's CDR3 is CASSLTGTQGGTDTQYF. The CDR3 DNA is TGCGCCAGCAGCTTGACAGGGACCCAAGGGGGCACAGATACGCAGTATTTT.

This sequence joins TRBV5-4 and TRBJ1-2; 8 nucleotides align to TRBD1. V was pared by 1 base and J by 6 bases, with 2 bases of the junction left unmatched. This CDR3 region has 13 residues. Germline CDR1 and CDR2: SGHNT and YYREEE (reference sequence). This CDR3 reads CASSLQGADGYTF. The DNA of the CDR3 is TGTGCCAGCAGCTTGCAGGGGGCGGATGGCTACACCTTC.

The CDR3 reads CASSQGFRTLYGYTF. The CDR3 DNA sequence: TGTGCCAGCAGCCAAGGGTTCCGAACCCTCTATGGCTACACCTTC. V is TRBV4-2 and J is TRBJ1-2; unclear D gene. This CDR3 has 15 residues. Trimming shortened V by 1 base and J by 4 bases, and 13 bases separated the two germline ends. Germline assignment: CDR1 LGHNA and CDR2 YNFKEQ.

This chain connects TRBV19 to TRBJ2-1, with 12 bases identical to TRBD2. Germline V gene sequence: CDR1 LNHDA, CDR2 SQIVND (reference sequence). V lost 3 bases and J lost 10; bases outside the gene matches: 4. The CDR3 is 14 amino acids. CDR3 sequence: CASSIGLAGREQFF. Here the CDR3 DNA reads TGTGCCAGTAGTATCGGACTAGCGGGACGCGAGCAGTTCTTC.

The chain employs TRBV18 and TRBJ2-2; perhaps D is TRBD1 or TRBD2 (5 bases each). The CDR3 totals 13 residues. Germline V lookup: CDR1 KGHSH, CDR2 LQKENI. Trimming took off 2 bases at V and 5 bases at J, with 6 bases between the two ends. In nucleotides, the CDR3 is TGTGCCAGCTCACCAGAGGGGACCGGGGAGCTGTTTTTT. Protein sequence: CASSPEGTGELFF.

There are a few counts of this clone. This rearrangement joins TRBV25-1 to TRBJ2-3; 9 bases agree with TRBD2. CDR1 MGHDK and CDR2 SYGVNS come from the germline V gene. The ends lost 2 bases at V and 2 bases at J; junction bases unmatched: 2. The length of the CDR3 is 15 residues. The CDR3 region has the DNA TGTGCCAGCAGTGAACTAGCGGGACCCACAGATACGCAGTATTTT. Protein: CASSELAGPTDTQYF.

The chain has TRBV3-1 (or the pseudogene TRBV3-2) and TRBJ2-5; TRBD2 is a possible D gene (6 bases). The CDR3 sequence is 17 residues long. The V gene lost 1 base and the J gene lost 10 bases, with 25 bases spanning the gap. The germline CDR1 and CDR2 sequences are LGHDT and YNNKEL (reference sequence). This CDR3 reads CASSQGIEEWRAQGQYF. In nucleotides, the CDR3 is TGTGCCAGCAGCCAAGGGATTGAAGAGTGGAGGGCGCAGGGCCAGTACTTC.

The J gene is TRBJ2-7, the V gene TRBV5-8; 9 bases are a match to TRBD1. Trimming took 4 bases from V and 2 from J; bases not matched to a gene: 1. This CDR3 is built from 13 residues. In germline, CDR1 is SGHTS, CDR2 YDEGEE. The CDR3 region is CASSRDRAYEQYF. CDR3 DNA sequence: TGTGCCAGCAGCCGGGACAGGGCCTACGAGCAGTACTTC.

The chain combines TRBV27 with TRBJ2-1; TRBD2 agrees at 9 bases. The V gene's germline CDR1 is MNHEY and CDR2 SMNVEV (reference sequence). This CDR3 is built from 14 residues. V lost 4 bases and J lost 5; bases outside the gene matches: 3. CDR3 region: CASSSGLANNEQFF. The DNA of the CDR3 is TGTGCCAGCAGTTCCGGACTAGCGAACAATGAGCAGTTCTTC.

V gene TRBV4-1 combines with J gene TRBJ2-7; D is undetermined. V lost 1 base and J lost 3, with 13 bases in between. The CDR3 is made up of 15 amino acids. In germline, CDR1 is MGHRA, CDR2 YSYEKL. CDR3: CASSQGPGLNYEQYF. Here the CDR3 DNA reads TGCGCCAGCAGCCAAGGTCCGGGTTTAAACTACGAGCAGTACTTC.

The J gene is TRBJ2-3, the V gene TRBV30; a possible D gene is TRBD2 (5 bases). Germline V CDR1 and CDR2: GTSNPN, SVGIG (reference sequence). This CDR3 contains 16 residues. The germline V and J ends were trimmed by 2 bases and 0 bases, with 15 bases remaining between them. The CDR3 DNA is TGTGCCTGGAGTCTGCCGGGTCGGACTAGCACAGATACGCAGTATTTT. Translation gives CAWSLPGRTSTDTQYF.

This rearrangement joins TRBV7-6 to TRBJ2-3, with D possibly TRBD1 on 5 matching bases. Germline CDR1 is SGHVS and CDR2 is FNYEAQ. Trimming shortened V by 5 bases and J by 0 bases, and 21 bases separated the two germline ends. The CDR3 loop spans 18 amino acids. The CDR3 sequence: CASSLGVGLETSTDTQYF. The CDR3 coding sequence is TGTGCCAGCAGCCTAGGGGTTGGGTTAGAGACGAGCACAGATACGCAGTATTTT.